Below, 2 T cell receptor beta chains from the same sample are listed, as sequenced in a study of metastatic and nonmetastatic thyroid tumors (dated by TCRdb to about 2020). None of the patients had been given any treatment before thyroid surgery. Library construction relied on PCR. These reads were obtained on an Illumina HiSeq 4000. TCRdb ran its own pipeline on the public reads, namely fastp trimming at Q25 and MiXCR clone calling, and kept in-frame beta chains. This sample holds 40,000 to 45,000 clones; under 4% were observed only once. Approximately 9.6% of the sample lies in the top ten. Source material: blood. Receptor source: a female donor with papillary thyroid cancer or a benign thyroid nodule (not recorded which). Some clones in this sample may be carry-over from other donors' samples.

This clone was seen more than once but under ten times. The chain uses TRBV28 and TRBJ1-2; perhaps TRBD1 as D (6 bases). Germline V CDR1 and CDR2: MDHEN, SYDVKM. Trimming stripped 5 bases from V and 5 bases from J, with 15 bases between. This CDR3 is 14 amino acids long. CDR3 sequence: CASSRQDLLYGYTF. DNA of the CDR3: TGTGCCAGCAGTCGACAGGATCTTCTTTATGGCTACACCTTC.

The chain is built from TRBV12-3 or TRBV12-4 and TRBJ2-3; 9 nucleotides match TRBD2. Unmatched junction bases numbered 8, after V lost 3 bases and J lost 4 bases. The CDR3 spans 16 residues. The CDR3 is CASSFGGLAMADTQYF. The CDR3 DNA reads as TGTGCCAGCAGTTTCGGCGGACTAGCGATGGCAGATACGCAGTATTTT.